The following is a T cell receptor (beta chain) sequence with its context. These data come from a study of cytomegalovirus exposure and HLA in healthy donors. The table came from immunoSEQ multiplex PCR; TCRdb's copy has only in-frame clones and leaves some out. The repertoire consists of 150,000 or so clones, with 70% to 90% occurring once and the leading ten covering about a fifth. The germline V gene encodes CDR1 SGDLS and CDR2 YYNGEE. This CDR3 has 15 residues. Trimming left V 1 base short and J 4 bases short, with 9 bases between. The sequence came from a man younger than 35 in good health and CMV-seropositive. The specimen was PBMCs. The gene calls are TRBV9 and TRBJ2-6; D is possibly TRBD1 (5 bases). The DNA of the CDR3 is TGTGCCAGCAGCGTAAGTGGGGCGGGGGCCAACGTCCTGACTTTC. Its translation is CASSVSGAGANVLTF.